This T cell receptor beta chain was retrieved from a study of T-cell memory formation after mild COVID-19. Across the study: Clusters were largely donor specific. General study results and limits: Of the contracting clones, CD4+ ones lay mainly in CM and EM, and CD8+ ones in EMRA. Pre-infection memory showed some responding clones, and this suggested that cross-reactive memory joined.

Using its own MiXCR run on the 5' RACE reads, TCRdb lists one record per CDR3 protein. The sample carries about 310,000 distinct CDR3 sequences, approximately 19% recorded once. A note on this clonotype: No antigen is known for it.

Germline V gene lookup returns CDR1 SEHNR and CDR2 FQNEAQ (reference sequence). Trimming took 1 base from V and 0 from J, leaving 13 bases between them. This CDR3 contains 16 residues. Sample: PBMCs or a T cell subset sorted from them (not recorded which). The gene calls are TRBV7-9 and TRBJ2-7; the D gene is possibly TRBD2 (7 bases). The source is a young man who had mild COVID-19 (a few samples of this study predate the infection). Cell type and time point are not known. The CDR3 reads CASSLGGGRSSYEQYF. The DNA for the CDR3 is TGTGCCAGCAGCTTAGGGGGGGGCAGAAGCTCCTACGAGCAGTACTTC.